This TCR beta chain was profiled in a study of a mutant IDH1 vaccine in newly diagnosed glioma. Study results and limitations: No link was apparently found between pseudoprogression and changes in top peripheral T cell clonotypes.

Germline loops: CDR1 MNHEY, CDR2 SVGAGI. CDR3 length equals 15 residues. The V end was cut by 0 bases, the J end by 7 bases, with 15 bases between. Repertoires were generated with immunoSEQ multiplex PCR, while TCRdb's copy carries only in-frame clones and drops some. The sample shows around 53,000 clones, approximately 88% of them seen only once. Time point: week 47, end of study. Vaccinated patients received 300 ug of mutant IDH1 20-mer peptide per dose, with topical imiquimod. In weeks 1, 3, 5, 7, 11, 15, 19 and 23, patients were vaccinated. Turning to this clone: What it binds is unknown.

The sequence derives from a woman under 40 with glioma. Some clones in this sample may be carry-over from other donors' samples. The chain joins TRBV6-5 to TRBJ1-2; the D is unclear. Sequencing used PBMCs, obtained from a glioma patient whose treatment included an IDH1 peptide vaccine. DNA of the CDR3: TGTGCCAGCAGTTACTCCCCCCACGGCGGGTCTGGCTACACCTTC. Residues: CASSYSPHGGSGYTF.